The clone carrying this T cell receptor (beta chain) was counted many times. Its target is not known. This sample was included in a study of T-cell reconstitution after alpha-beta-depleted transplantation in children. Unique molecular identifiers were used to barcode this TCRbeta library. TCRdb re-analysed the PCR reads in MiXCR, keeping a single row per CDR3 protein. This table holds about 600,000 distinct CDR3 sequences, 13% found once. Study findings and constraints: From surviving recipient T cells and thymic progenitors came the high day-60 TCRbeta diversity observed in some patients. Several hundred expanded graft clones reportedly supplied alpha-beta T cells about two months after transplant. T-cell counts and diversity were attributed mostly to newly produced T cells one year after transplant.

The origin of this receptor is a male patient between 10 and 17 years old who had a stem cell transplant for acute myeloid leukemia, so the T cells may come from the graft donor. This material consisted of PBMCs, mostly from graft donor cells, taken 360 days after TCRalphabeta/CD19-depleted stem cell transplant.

CDR3 bases: TGTGCCAGCAGTTTAAGGCAGGGGAATTCACCCCTCCACTTT. Amino acid sequence: CASSLRQGNSPLHF. The chain has TRBV12-3 or TRBV12-4 and TRBJ1-6; possible D gene TRBD1, 6 bases. The germline V and J ends were trimmed by 2 bases and 7 bases, with 9 bases remaining between them. This CDR3 contains 14 residues.